This is a list of T cell receptor beta chains from one sample in a study of blood T cell repertoires in COVID-19. The protocol was immunoSEQ multiplex PCR, while the TCRdb copy is restricted to in-frame clones and leaves out a portion. This sample has 300,000 to 350,000 clones, with around 90% found just once. Material for sequencing was peripheral blood. The receptors originated from a woman in her thirties or forties with COVID-19, enrolled during active disease. CDR3s include the opening cysteine and the closing phenylalanine or tryptophan.

>TRBV7-9
CASTHLAQIHPPEYGYTF
>TRBV4-1
CASSRGQPNTEAFF
>TRBV25-1
CASSGTGKWGESLYGYTF
>TRBV19
CATALLFLAGGTDTQYF
>TRBV18
CASSPSSGYYEQYF
>TRBV5-4
CASSRGLAGPSDTQYF
>TRBV29-1
CSVERTGAGTEAFF
>TRBV5-1
CASSSGRFYEQYF
>TRBV4-3
CASSPPGGNEKLFF
>TRBV28
CASTLTGFPYEQYF
>TRBV19
CASSTDRRSSGANVLTF